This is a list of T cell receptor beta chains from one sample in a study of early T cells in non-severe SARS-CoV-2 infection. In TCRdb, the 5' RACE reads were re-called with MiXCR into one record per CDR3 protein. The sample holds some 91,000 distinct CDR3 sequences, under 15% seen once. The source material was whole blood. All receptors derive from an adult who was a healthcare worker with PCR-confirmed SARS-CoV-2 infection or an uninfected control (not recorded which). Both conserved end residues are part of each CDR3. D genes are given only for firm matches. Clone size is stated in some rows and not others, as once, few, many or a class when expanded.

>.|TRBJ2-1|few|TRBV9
CASSGGTNEQFF
TGTGCCAGCAGCGGCGGGACGAATGAGCAGTTCTTC
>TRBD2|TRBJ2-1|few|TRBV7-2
CASSKAGPNEQFF
TGTGCCAGCAGCAAAGCGGGACCCAATGAGCAGTTCTTC
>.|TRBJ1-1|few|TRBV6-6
CASSFSESYEAFF
TGTGCCAGCAGTTTCAGCGAGAGTTATGAAGCTTTCTTT
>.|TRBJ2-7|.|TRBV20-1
CSANSRNKQYF
TGCAGTGCAAACAGTAGAAACAAGCAGTACTTC
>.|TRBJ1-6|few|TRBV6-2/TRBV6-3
CASGRGYDNSPLHF
TGTGCCAGCGGCAGGGGCTATGATAATTCACCCCTCCACTTT
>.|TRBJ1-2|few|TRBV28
CASRPGAYGYTF
TGTGCCAGCAGACCGGGGGCCTATGGCTACACCTTC
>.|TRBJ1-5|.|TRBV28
CASGTVNQPQHF
TGTGCCAGCGGTACAGTCAATCAGCCCCAGCATTTT
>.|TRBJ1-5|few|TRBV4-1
CASSQVVINQPQHF
TGCGCCAGCAGCCAAGTTGTCATCAATCAGCCCCAGCATTTT
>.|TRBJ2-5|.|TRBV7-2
CASSVGAETQYF
TGTGCCAGCAGCGTTGGGGCAGAGACCCAGTACTTC
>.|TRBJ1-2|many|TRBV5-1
CASSISGAYYTF
TGCGCCAGCAGCATATCCGGGGCGTACTACACCTTC
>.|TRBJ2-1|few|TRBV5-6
CASSLVSLVSSYNEQFF
TGTGCCAGCAGCTTGGTCAGTTTAGTAAGCTCCTACAATGAGCAGTTCTTC
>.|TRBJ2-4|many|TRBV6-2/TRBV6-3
CASTKGNAKNIQYF
TGTGCCAGCACCAAGGGCAACGCCAAAAACATTCAGTACTTC
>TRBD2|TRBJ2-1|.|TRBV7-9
CASSLVSSGSDEQFF
TGTGCCAGCAGCTTAGTTTCTAGCGGGAGCGATGAGCAGTTCTTC
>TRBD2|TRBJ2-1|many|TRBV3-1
CASSPSGLAGGSSYNEQFF
TGTGCCAGCAGCCCCTCCGGGTTAGCGGGTGGCAGCTCCTACAATGAGCAGTTCTTC
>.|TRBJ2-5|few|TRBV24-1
CATGDADLLSQETQYF
TGTGCCACCGGAGACGCGGACCTTTTAAGCCAAGAGACCCAGTACTTC
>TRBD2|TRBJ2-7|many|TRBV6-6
CASSSGTTGGRSYEQYF
TGTGCCAGCAGTTCGGGGACCACTGGCGGGAGAAGCTACGAGCAGTACTTC
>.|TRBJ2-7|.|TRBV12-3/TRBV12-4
CASSSTVNEQYF
TGTGCCAGCAGTTCGACAGTTAACGAGCAGTACTTC
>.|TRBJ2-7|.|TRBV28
CASSLLRYEQYF
TGTGCCAGCAGTTTATTGCGCTACGAGCAGTACTTC
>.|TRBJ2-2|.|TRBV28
CASSLATNTGELFF
TGTGCCAGCAGTTTGGCCACGAACACCGGGGAGCTGTTTTTT
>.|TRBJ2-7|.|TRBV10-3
CATRDRNYEQYF
TGTGCCACCCGAGACAGGAACTACGAGCAGTACTTC
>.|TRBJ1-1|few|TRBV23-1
CASSQSPRKAFF
TGCGCCAGCAGTCAATCTCCTAGGAAAGCTTTCTTT
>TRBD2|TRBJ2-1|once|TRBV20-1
CSARRVRSGRANEQFF
TGCAGTGCTAGAAGGGTCAGAAGCGGGAGGGCTAATGAGCAGTTCTTC
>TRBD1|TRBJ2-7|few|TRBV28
CASSLGQEVKQYF
TGTGCCAGCAGTTTAGGACAGGAGGTTAAGCAGTACTTC
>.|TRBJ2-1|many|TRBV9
CASSVGSGYNEQFF
TGTGCCAGCAGCGTAGGCTCCGGGTACAATGAGCAGTTCTTC
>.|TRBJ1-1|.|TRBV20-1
CSARASDTEAFF
TGCAGTGCTAGAGCATCGGACACTGAAGCTTTCTTT
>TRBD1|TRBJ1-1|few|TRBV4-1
CASTAGDRVSTEAFF
TGCGCCAGCACTGCTGGGGACAGGGTAAGCACTGAAGCTTTCTTT
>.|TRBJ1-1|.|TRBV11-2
CASRRKYTEAFF
TGTGCCAGCAGGCGAAAGTACACTGAAGCTTTCTTT
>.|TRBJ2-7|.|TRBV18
CASSPLASQSHYEQYF
TGTGCCAGCTCACCCCTGGCGTCTCAGTCCCACTACGAGCAGTACTTC
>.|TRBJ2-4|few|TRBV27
CASSLNIQYF
TGTGCCAGCAGTTTGAACATTCAGTACTTC
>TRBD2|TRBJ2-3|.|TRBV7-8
CASSLNGASGKGDTQYF
TGTGCCAGCAGCTTAAATGGCGCTAGCGGAAAAGGGGATACGCAGTATTTT
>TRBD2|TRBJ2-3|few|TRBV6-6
CASRVSGSPDTQYF
TGTGCCAGCAGGGTTAGCGGGAGCCCAGATACGCAGTATTTT
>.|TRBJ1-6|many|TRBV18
CASSLEDQAPLHF
TGTGCCAGCTCACTGGAGGACCAGGCACCCCTCCACTTT
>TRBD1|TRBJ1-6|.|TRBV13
CASSLGTDYNSPLHF
TGTGCCAGCAGCCTCGGGACAGATTATAATTCACCCCTCCACTTT
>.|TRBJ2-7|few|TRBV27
CASSTSAETYEQYF
TGTGCCAGCAGTACCTCAGCAGAAACCTACGAGCAGTACTTC
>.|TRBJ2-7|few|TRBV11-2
CASSTRSGDTYEQYF
TGTGCCAGCAGCACCCGCTCAGGAGACACCTACGAGCAGTACTTC
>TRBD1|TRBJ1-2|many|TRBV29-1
CSVGTGRVYGYTF
TGCAGCGTGGGGACAGGGCGGGTTTATGGCTACACCTTC
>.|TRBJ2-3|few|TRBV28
CASSLGSFTDTQYF
TGTGCCAGCAGTTTAGGCAGCTTCACAGATACGCAGTATTTT
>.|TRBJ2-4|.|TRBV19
CASKKGREAKNIQYF
TGTGCCAGTAAGAAGGGCAGAGAAGCCAAAAACATTCAGTACTTC
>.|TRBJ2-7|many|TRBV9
CASSGTLWDEQYF
TGTGCCAGCAGCGGTACCCTTTGGGACGAGCAGTACTTC
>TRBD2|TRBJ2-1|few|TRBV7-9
CASSLARGLAGVPFF
TGTGCCAGCAGCTTAGCCAGGGGACTAGCGGGCGTCCCGTTCTTC
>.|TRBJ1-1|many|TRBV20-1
CSALRGPGTEAFF
TGCAGTGCCTTGCGGGGTCCGGGGACTGAAGCTTTCTTT
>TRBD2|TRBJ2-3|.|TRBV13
CASSLTSASTDTQYF
TGTGCCAGCAGCCTGACTAGCGCTAGCACAGATACGCAGTATTTT
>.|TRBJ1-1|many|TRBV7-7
CASSLSRNTEAFF
TGTGCCAGCAGCTTATCTCGGAACACTGAAGCTTTCTTT
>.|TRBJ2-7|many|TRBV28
CASSPPQVSYEQYF
TGTGCCAGCAGTCCTCCGCAGGTTTCATACGAGCAGTACTTC
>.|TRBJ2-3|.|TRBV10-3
CAISLLLLDTQYF
TGTGCCATCAGTTTGCTTCTCCTAGATACGCAGTATTTT
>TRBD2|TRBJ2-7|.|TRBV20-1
CSARDLAASGRGDYEQYF
TGCAGTGCTAGAGATCTCGCGGCTAGCGGGAGAGGGGACTACGAGCAGTACTTC
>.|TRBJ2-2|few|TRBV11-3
CASSLEIGTNTGELFF
TGTGCCAGCAGCTTAGAGATTGGAACTAACACCGGGGAGCTGTTTTTT
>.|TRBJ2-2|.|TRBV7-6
CASSLGRDNTGELFF
TGTGCCAGCAGCTTAGGGAGGGACAACACCGGGGAGCTGTTTTTT
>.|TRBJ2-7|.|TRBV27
CASSFAGHPRNEQYF
TGTGCCAGCAGTTTTGCGGGTCACCCCCGGAACGAGCAGTACTTC
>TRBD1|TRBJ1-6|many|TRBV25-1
CASSAQGVISPLHF
TGTGCCAGCAGTGCACAGGGGGTTATTTCACCCCTCCACTTT
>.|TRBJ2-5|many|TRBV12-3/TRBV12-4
CASREYRSTETQYF
TGTGCCAGCAGGGAATACAGGAGTACGGAGACCCAGTACTTC
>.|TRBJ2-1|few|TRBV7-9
CASSLAGASYNEQFF
TGTGCCAGCAGCTTAGCCGGGGCAAGCTACAATGAGCAGTTCTTC
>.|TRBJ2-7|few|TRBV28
CASVRFHEQYF
TGTGCCAGCGTACGGTTCCACGAGCAGTACTTC
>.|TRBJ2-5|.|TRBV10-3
CAISPQGGLEETQYF
TGTGCCATCAGTCCCCAGGGGGGGCTAGAAGAGACCCAGTACTTC
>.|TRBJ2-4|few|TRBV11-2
CASSSVPGRAKNIQYF
TGTGCCAGCAGCTCGGTGCCGGGGAGAGCCAAAAACATTCAGTACTTC
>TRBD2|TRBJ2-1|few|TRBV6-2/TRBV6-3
CASSSGTSGSDEQFF
TGTGCCAGCAGTTCCGGGACTAGCGGGAGCGATGAGCAGTTCTTC